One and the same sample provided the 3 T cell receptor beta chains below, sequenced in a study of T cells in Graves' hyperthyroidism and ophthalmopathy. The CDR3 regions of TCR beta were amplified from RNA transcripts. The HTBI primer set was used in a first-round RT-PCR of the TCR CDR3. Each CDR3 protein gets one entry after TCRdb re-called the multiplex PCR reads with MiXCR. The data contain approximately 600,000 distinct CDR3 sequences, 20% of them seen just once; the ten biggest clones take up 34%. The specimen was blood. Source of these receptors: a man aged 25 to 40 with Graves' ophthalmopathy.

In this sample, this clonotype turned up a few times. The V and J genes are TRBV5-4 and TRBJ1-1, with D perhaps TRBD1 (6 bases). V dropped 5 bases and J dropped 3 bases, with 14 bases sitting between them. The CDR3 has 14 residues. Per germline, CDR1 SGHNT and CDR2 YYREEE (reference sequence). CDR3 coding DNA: TGTGCCAGCAGTTCGAACAGGGTGTACACTGAAGCTTTCTTT. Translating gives CASSSNRVYTEAFF.

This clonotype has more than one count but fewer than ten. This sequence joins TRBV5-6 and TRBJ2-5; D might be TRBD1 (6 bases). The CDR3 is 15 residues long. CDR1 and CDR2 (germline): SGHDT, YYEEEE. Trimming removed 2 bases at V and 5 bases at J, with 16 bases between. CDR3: CASSFSPSRGETQYF. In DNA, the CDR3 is TGTGCCAGCAGCTTCTCGCCCTCGAGGGGGGAGACCCAGTACTTC.

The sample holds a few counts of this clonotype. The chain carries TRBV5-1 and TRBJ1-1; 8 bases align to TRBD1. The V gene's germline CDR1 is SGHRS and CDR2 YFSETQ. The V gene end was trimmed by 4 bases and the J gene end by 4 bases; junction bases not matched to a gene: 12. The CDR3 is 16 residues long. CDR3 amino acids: CASSVRTGRTGTEAFF. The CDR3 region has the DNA TGCGCCAGCAGCGTAAGGACAGGGAGAACGGGCACTGAAGCTTTCTTT.